The 17 T cell receptor beta chains in this list originate from one sample, sequenced in a study of Ad26.COV2.S vaccination and SARS-CoV-2 variants. Clones were read by immunoSEQ multiplex PCR, and TCRdb kept only the in-frame ones, dropping some. Here the sample spans approximately 420,000 clones, approximately 88% being singletons. This sample's treatment: some 19 received Ad26.COV2.S at low or high dose, single or two shots; several received placebo; per-sample allocation not given. Vaccine and placebo recipients were sampled on day 63 after the first injection. This sample comprised peripheral blood, obtained in a trial of Ad26.COV2.S vaccine versus placebo. The receptors here all came from a person aged 18-60 years who received the Ad26.COV2.S COVID-19 vaccine or a placebo.

The chain recombines TRBV5-1 with TRBJ2-2; no firm D call. V was shortened by 5 bases and J by 7 bases, with 12 bases between the two germline ends. CDR1 and CDR2 (germline): SGHRS, YFSETQ. This CDR3 has 13 residues. CDR3 bases: TGCGCCAGCAGGGGCCCCGGTCACGGGGAGCTGTTTTTT. Its protein is CASRGPGHGELFF.

The J gene is TRBJ2-1, the V gene TRBV28; D possibly corresponds to TRBD2 (7 bases). V shed 8 bases and J shed 10 bases, with 15 bases lying between them. This CDR3 contains 12 residues. Germline-derived CDR1 and CDR2 are MDHEN and SYDVKM. CDR3 DNA sequence: TGTGCCAGCTGGTTAAGGGGGGGAGAGCAGTTCTTC. Protein sequence: CASWLRGGEQFF.

The chain is built from TRBV2 and TRBJ2-2; maybe TRBD1 (6 bases). The CDR3 length is 14 residues. The germline gives CDR1 SNHLY, CDR2 FYNNEI. Trimming removed 6 bases at V and 4 bases at J, with 12 bases between. The CDR3 DNA sequence: TGTGCCAGCAGGGGACAAGGTCTCACCGGGGAGCTGTTTTTT. This encodes CASRGQGLTGELFF.

The chain combines TRBV28 with TRBJ1-2; D remains unclear. Trimming took off 3 bases at V and 2 bases at J, with 7 bases between the two ends. The V gene's germline CDR1 is MDHEN and CDR2 SYDVKM. This CDR3 has 13 amino acids. CDR3 residues: CASSFRRNYGYTF. Here the CDR3 DNA reads TGTGCCAGCAGTTTCAGACGGAACTATGGCTACACCTTC.

The chain recombines TRBV28 with TRBJ1-6, with D possibly TRBD1 on 5 matching bases. The V gene lost 2 bases and the J gene lost 10 bases, with 9 bases spanning the gap. This CDR3 is built from 13 residues. Germline-derived CDR1 and CDR2 are MDHEN and SYDVKM. Here the CDR3 DNA reads TGTGCCAGCAGTTTACAGGGTTACTCACCCCTCCACTTT. Translation: CASSLQGYSPLHF.

This sequence joins TRBV2 and TRBJ2-5; 10 bases match TRBD2. The germline CDR1 and CDR2 sequences are SNHLY and FYNNEI. The V and J ends lost 9 bases and 1 base, in that order; junction bases with no gene match: 8. This CDR3 comprises 15 residues. This CDR3 is CARRLAGLVQETQYF. In DNA form, the CDR3 reads TGTGCCAGGAGACTAGCGGGCCTTGTCCAAGAGACCCAGTACTTC. Drawing the rest from reference TRBV2 and TRBJ2-5, the complete variable domain is EPEVTQTPSHQVTQMGQEVILRCVPISNHLYFYWYRQILGQKVEFLVSFYNNEISEKSEIFDDQFSVERPDGSNFTLKIRSTKLEDSAMYFCARRLAGLVQETQYFGPGTRLLVL.

This clone was seen more than once but under ten times. The chain uses TRBV27 and TRBJ1-5; D might be TRBD1 (6 bases). Germline CDR1 is MNHEY and CDR2 is SMNVEV (reference sequence). Trimming left V 2 bases short and J 4 bases short, with 6 bases between. This CDR3 has 13 residues. In DNA, the CDR3 is TGTGCCAGCAGTTTAACAGGGAATCAGCCCCAGCATTTT. Translation gives CASSLTGNQPQHF.

This clone was counted a few times. This sequence joins TRBV7-9 and TRBJ2-6; no clear D. V was pared by 2 bases and J by 0 bases, with 2 bases between. The germline V gene encodes CDR1 SEHNR and CDR2 FQNEAQ (reference sequence). The CDR3 runs to 14 residues. The chain's CDR3 is CASSLPSGANVLTF. Here the CDR3 DNA reads TGTGCCAGCAGCTTACCCTCTGGGGCCAACGTCCTGACTTTC.

The chain has TRBV2 and TRBJ2-5; tentatively, D is TRBD1 (6 bases). This CDR3 has 14 residues. CDR1 is SNHLY and CDR2 is FYNNEI in the germline V gene. The V and J ends lost 9 bases and 7 bases respectively, with 21 bases between them. CDR3 loop: CARGRDIPDGTQYF. DNA for the CDR3: TGTGCCAGGGGTCGGGACATCCCGGACGGGACCCAGTACTTC.

This chain's CDR3 is CASSQDLVGWGYTF. The CDR3 nucleotides are TGTGCCAGCAGCCAAGATCTGGTCGGATGGGGCTACACCTTC. The chain has TRBV4-2 and TRBJ1-2; D is uncertain. CDR3 length: 14 amino acids. CDR1 is LGHNA and CDR2 is YNFKEQ in the germline V gene. V was shortened by 0 bases and J by 8 bases, with 13 bases between the two germline ends.

This clone occurred a few times. The V call is TRBV10-3, the J call TRBJ2-6, with no clear D. Trimming removed 5 bases at V and 0 bases at J, with 8 bases between. The CDR3 is 15 residues long. Germline V gene lookup returns CDR1 ENHRY and CDR2 SYGVKD. Written as DNA, the CDR3 is TGTGCCATCAGTCCGTTCGTCTCTGGGGCCAACGTCCTGACTTTC. Its protein is CAISPFVSGANVLTF.

The chain couples TRBV14 to TRBJ1-2; a weak D match, TRBD1 (6 bases). Germline V CDR1 and CDR2: SGHDN, FVKESK. This CDR3 spans 14 amino acids. The ends were cut back, 4 bases at V and 5 bases at J, with 14 bases in the middle. DNA of the CDR3: TGTGCCAGCAGCCCGCAGGGGAGCGGTTATGGCTACACCTTC. Its protein is CASSPQGSGYGYTF.

The chain joins TRBV28 to TRBJ2-7; D remains unclear. V lost 5 bases and J 2 bases, leaving 10 bases between the germline ends. Germline V gene data show CDR1 as MDHEN and CDR2 as SYDVKM. The CDR3 totals 13 residues. CDR3 DNA: TGTGCCAGCAGTAATCTAGTGACCTACGAGCAGTACTTC. It encodes CASSNLVTYEQYF.

The V and J genes are TRBV18 and TRBJ2-1, with unresolved D. The CDR3 length is 12 residues. V lost 5 bases to trimming and J lost 7 bases, with 9 bases between them. CDR1 KGHSH and CDR2 LQKENI come from the germline V gene. The CDR3 sequence is CASSARRNEQFF. The CDR3 DNA is TGTGCCAGCTCAGCCCGACGGAATGAGCAGTTCTTC.

The gene calls are TRBV10-2 and TRBJ2-7; no firm D call. V gave up 2 bases and J gave up 2 bases, with 19 bases separating them. This CDR3 has 17 amino acids. Looked up from germline, CDR1 is WSHSY and CDR2 is SAAADI. The CDR3 region has the DNA TGCGCCAGCAGTGAGACCGTGGGGTTAGCACTAACCTACGAGCAGTACTTC. Encoded protein: CASSETVGLALTYEQYF.

A word on this clone: The sample holds other DNA sequences that translate to the same CDR3. The CDR3 nucleotides read TGTGCCAGTAGTATCCCGGGTTATAGCAATCAGCCCCAGCATTTT. Translating it yields CASSIPGYSNQPQHF. The J gene is TRBJ1-5, the V gene TRBV19; D remains unclear. Looked up from germline, CDR1 is LNHDA and CDR2 is SQIVND (reference sequence). The CDR3 is 15 residues long. V dropped 3 bases and J dropped 0 bases, with 9 bases sitting between them.

The chain employs TRBV12-2 and TRBJ2-7; the D segment call TRBD1 is taken from the table without a DNA check. TRBV12-2 constitutes a pseudogene. This CDR3 is 15 amino acids long. The chain's CDR3 is CASRFEDRYSYEQYF. CDR3 bases: TGTGCAAGTCGCTTCGAGGACAGGTACTCCTACGAGCAGTACTTC.